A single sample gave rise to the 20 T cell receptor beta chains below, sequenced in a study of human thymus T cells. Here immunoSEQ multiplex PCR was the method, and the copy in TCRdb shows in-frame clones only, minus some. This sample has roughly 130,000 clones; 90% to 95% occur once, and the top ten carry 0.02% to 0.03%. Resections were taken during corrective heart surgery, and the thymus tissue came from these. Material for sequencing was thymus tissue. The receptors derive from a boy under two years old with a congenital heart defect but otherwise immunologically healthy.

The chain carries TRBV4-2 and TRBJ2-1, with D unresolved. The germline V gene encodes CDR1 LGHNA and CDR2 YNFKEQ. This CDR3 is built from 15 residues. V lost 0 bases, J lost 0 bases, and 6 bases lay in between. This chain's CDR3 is CASSQDFSSYNEQFF. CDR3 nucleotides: TGTGCCAGCAGCCAAGACTTTAGCTCCTACAATGAGCAGTTCTTC.

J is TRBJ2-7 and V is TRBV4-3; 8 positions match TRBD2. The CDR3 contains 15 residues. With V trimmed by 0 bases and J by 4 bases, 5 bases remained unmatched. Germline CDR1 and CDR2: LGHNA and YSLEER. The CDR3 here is CASSQDPAGVYEQYF. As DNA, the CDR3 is TGCGCCAGCAGCCAAGATCCAGCGGGGGTGTACGAGCAGTACTTC.

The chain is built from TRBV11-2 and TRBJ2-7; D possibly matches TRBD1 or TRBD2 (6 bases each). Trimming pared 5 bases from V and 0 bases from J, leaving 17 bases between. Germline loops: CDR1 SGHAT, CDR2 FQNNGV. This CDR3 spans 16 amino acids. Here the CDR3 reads CASSPQGRYSSYEQYF. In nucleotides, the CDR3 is TGTGCCAGCAGCCCGCAGGGGAGGTACAGCTCCTACGAGCAGTACTTC.

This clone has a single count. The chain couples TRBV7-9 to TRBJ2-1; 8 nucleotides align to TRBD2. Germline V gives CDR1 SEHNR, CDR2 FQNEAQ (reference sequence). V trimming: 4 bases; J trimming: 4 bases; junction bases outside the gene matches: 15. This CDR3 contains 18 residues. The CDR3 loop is CASSSTYLSGGMYNEQFF. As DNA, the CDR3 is TGTGCCAGCAGCTCCACATACCTGTCGGGGGGGATGTACAATGAGCAGTTCTTC. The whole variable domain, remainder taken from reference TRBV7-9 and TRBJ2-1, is DTGVSQNPRHKITKRGQNVTFRCDPISEHNRLYWYRQTLGQGPEFLTYFQNEAQLEKSRLLSDRFSAERPKGSFSTLEIQRTEQGDSAMYLCASSSTYLSGGMYNEQFFGPGTRLTVL.

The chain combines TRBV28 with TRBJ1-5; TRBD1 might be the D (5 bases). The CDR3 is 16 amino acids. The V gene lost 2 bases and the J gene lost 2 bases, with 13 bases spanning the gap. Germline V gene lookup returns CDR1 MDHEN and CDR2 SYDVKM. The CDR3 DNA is TGTGCCAGCAGTTTAAGTCGGCAGGGTGGCAATCAGCCCCAGCATTTT. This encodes CASSLSRQGGNQPQHF.

DNA for the CDR3: TGTGCCAGCAGGGAGGACACTGAAGCTTTCTTT. It specifies CASREDTEAFF. The rearrangement links TRBV28 to TRBJ1-1; D is unclear. Germline V lookup: CDR1 MDHEN, CDR2 SYDVKM. There are 11 residues in the CDR3. Trimming stripped 6 bases from V and 3 bases from J, with 5 bases between.

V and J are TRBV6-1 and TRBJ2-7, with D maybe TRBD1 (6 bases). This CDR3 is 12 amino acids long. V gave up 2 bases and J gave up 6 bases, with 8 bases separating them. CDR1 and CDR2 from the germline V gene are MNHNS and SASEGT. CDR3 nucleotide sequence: TGTGCCAGCAGTGAAACAGGGCGCGAGCAGTACTTC. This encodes CASSETGREQYF.

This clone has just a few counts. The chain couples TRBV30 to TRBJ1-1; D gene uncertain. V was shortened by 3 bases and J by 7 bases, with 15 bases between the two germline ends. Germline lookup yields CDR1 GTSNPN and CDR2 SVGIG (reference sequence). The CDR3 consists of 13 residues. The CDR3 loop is CAWSSPGKGEAFF. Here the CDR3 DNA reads TGTGCCTGGAGCTCCCCGGGGAAGGGTGAAGCTTTCTTT.

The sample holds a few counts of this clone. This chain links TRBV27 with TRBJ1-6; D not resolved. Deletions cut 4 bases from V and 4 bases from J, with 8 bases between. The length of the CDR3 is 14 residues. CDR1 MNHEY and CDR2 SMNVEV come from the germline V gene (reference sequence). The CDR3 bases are TGTGCCAGCAGTTCGTTGGGTTATAATTCACCCCTCCACTTT. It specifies CASSSLGYNSPLHF.

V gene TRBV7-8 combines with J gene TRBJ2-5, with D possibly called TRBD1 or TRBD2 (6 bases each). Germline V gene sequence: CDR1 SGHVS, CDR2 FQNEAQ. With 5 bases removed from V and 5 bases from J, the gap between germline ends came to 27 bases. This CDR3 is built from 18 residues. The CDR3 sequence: CASSGGARDSSIGETQYF. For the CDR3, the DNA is TGTGCCAGCAGCGGGGGCGCGAGGGACTCATCCATCGGGGAGACCCAGTACTTC.

The CDR3 region has the DNA TGTGCCAGCAGCCCGCCAGGGGTCGGTTACAATCAGCCCCAGCATTTT. It codes for CASSPPGVGYNQPQHF. The V call is TRBV5-8, the J call TRBJ1-5; D is possibly TRBD1 (6 bases). V lost 4 bases, J lost 3 bases, and 17 bases lay in between. Germline CDR1 and CDR2: SGHTS and YDEGEE. The CDR3 has 16 amino acids.

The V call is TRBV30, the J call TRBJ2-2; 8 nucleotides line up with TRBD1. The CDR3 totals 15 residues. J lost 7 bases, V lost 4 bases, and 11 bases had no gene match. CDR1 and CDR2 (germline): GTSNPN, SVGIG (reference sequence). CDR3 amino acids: CAWTPLRGRVGELFF. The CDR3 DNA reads TGTGCCTGGACCCCTCTCAGGGGGCGGGTCGGGGAGCTGTTTTTT.

The DNA for the CDR3 is TGCGCCAGCAGCCAAGATTCGGACCGTAGCTCCTACGAGCAGTACTTC. Translated, it gives CASSQDSDRSSYEQYF. This chain uses TRBV4-3 with TRBJ2-7, with D uncertain. Trimming shortened V by 0 bases and J by 0 bases, and 12 bases separated the two germline ends. The CDR3 length is 16 residues. Germline values: CDR1 LGHNA, CDR2 YSLEER.

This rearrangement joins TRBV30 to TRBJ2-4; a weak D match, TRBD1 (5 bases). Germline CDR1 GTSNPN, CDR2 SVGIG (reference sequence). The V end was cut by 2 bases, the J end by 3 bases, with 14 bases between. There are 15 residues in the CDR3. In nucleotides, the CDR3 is TGTGCCTGGAGTAACAGGAGCCGCAGCAAAAACATTCAGTACTTC. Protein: CAWSNRSRSKNIQYF.

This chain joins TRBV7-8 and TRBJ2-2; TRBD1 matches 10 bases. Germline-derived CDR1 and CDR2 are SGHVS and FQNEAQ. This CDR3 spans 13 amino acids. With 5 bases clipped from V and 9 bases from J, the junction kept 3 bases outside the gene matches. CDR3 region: CASSRQGARELFF. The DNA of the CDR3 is TGTGCCAGCAGCCGACAGGGGGCCCGGGAGCTGTTTTTT.

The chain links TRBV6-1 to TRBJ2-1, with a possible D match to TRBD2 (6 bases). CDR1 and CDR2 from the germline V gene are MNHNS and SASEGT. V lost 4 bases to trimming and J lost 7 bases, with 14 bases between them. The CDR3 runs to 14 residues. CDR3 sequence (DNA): TGTGCCAGCAGTGTTGTAAGGGGAGGAAATGAGCAGTTCTTC. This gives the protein CASSVVRGGNEQFF.

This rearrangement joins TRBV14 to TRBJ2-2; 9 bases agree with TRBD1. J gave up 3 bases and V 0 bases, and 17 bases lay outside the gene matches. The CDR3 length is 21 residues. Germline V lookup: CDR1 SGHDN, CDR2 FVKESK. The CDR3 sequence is CASSQDPPWTGEHFYTGELFF. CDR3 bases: TGTGCCAGCAGCCAAGATCCCCCATGGACAGGGGAACACTTTTACACCGGGGAGCTGTTTTTT.

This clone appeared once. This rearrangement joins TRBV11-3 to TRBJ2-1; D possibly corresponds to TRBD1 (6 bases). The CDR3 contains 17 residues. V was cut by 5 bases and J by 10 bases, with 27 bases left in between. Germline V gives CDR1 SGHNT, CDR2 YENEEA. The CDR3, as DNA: TGTGCCAGCAGCCTACAGGGTGGACCTTCCCCCCGCAGGGAGCAGTTCTTC. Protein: CASSLQGGPSPRREQFF.

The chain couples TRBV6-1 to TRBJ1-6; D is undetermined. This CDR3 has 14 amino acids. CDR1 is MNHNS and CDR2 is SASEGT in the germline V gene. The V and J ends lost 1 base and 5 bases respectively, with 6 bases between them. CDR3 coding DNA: TGTGCCAGCAGTGAAGTCGGGGATAATTCACCCCTCCACTTT. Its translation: CASSEVGDNSPLHF.

The CDR3 protein is CAWSLTGQAFF. The CDR3 region has the DNA TGTGCCTGGAGTTTGACAGGGCAAGCTTTCTTT. This chain joins TRBV30 and TRBJ1-1; 7 positions match TRBD1. The ends lost 2 bases at V and 9 bases at J; junction bases unmatched: 3. Germline values: CDR1 GTSNPN, CDR2 SVGIG (reference sequence). The CDR3 sequence is 11 residues long.